This T cell receptor beta chain was retrieved from a study of STAT5B mutations in CD4+ large granular lymphocyte leukemia. Profiling relied on immunoSEQ multiplex PCR, and the TCRdb table lists in-frame clones only, not all of them. The sample holds some 40,000 clones, 85% seen once. CDR1 and CDR2 from the germline V gene are MNHEY and SVGAGI. Trimming at V came to 6 bases and at J to 3 bases, leaving 7 bases not matched to a gene. The CDR3 length is 15 residues. The sequenced sample was CD4+ T cells from blood buffy coats. The sequence was collected from a human donor in good health. This sequence joins TRBV6-5 and TRBJ2-3; TRBD1 matches at 9 bases. CDR3 coding DNA: TGTGCCAGCAGCCCACAGGGGGCTGGGACAGATACGCAGTATTTT. Translated, it gives CASSPQGAGTDTQYF.